This is a list of T cell receptor beta chains from one sample in a study of T cells in Graves' hyperthyroidism and ophthalmopathy. TCRdb itself ran the multiplex PCR reads through MiXCR, one entry per CDR3 protein. The sample contains approximately 400,000 distinct CDR3 sequences, 13% of which appear only once. Sequenced material: blood. The receptors were gathered from a man younger than 40 with Graves' hyperthyroidism that later progressed to Graves' ophthalmopathy. Both conserved end residues are part of each CDR3. The D gene is left open where the match is weak. Size is omitted from some rows. Given values are once, few, many or a class for expanded clones.

V gene,clone size,J gene,D gene,CDR3 protein,CDR3 DNA
TRBV30,few,TRBJ1-4,NA,CAWRETWSDEKLFF,TGTGCCTGGAGGGAGACATGGAGCGATGAAAAACTGTTTTTT
TRBV7-9,few,TRBJ2-5,TRBD2,CASRPREGLETQYF,TGTGCCAGCAGGCCGCGGGAGGGTTTAGAGACCCAGTACTTC
TRBV2,many,TRBJ1-2,TRBD1,CASSEETGGLGYTF,TGTGCCAGCAGTGAAGAGACAGGGGGTCTTGGCTACACCTTC
TRBV5-1,many,TRBJ1-6,TRBD1,CASSLATGTGDSPLHF,TGCGCCAGCAGCTTGGCGACCGGGACAGGGGATTCACCCCTCCACTTT
TRBV6-1,few,TRBJ1-6,NA,CASSSQGGNNSPLHF,TGTGCCAGCAGTTCGCAGGGAGGTAATAATTCACCCCTCCACTTT
TRBV28,many,TRBJ2-1,TRBD2,CASSSGGAVNEQFF,TGTGCCAGCAGTAGCGGGGGGGCCGTCAATGAGCAGTTCTTC
TRBV2,many,TRBJ2-7,NA,CASSDYRVYEQYF,TGTGCCAGCAGTGACTACAGGGTCTACGAGCAGTACTTC
TRBV5-5,NA,TRBJ1-5,TRBD1,CASSHGATGGRQPQHF,TGTGCCAGCAGCCATGGCGCCACAGGGGGGCGGCAGCCCCAGCATTTT
TRBV10-2,few,TRBJ2-7,TRBD1,CASSESGQGAYEQYF,TGTGCCAGCAGTGAGAGTGGACAGGGCGCCTACGAGCAGTACTTC
TRBV12-3/TRBV12-4,few,TRBJ1-6,NA,CASSLGAGLNSPLHF,TGTGCCAGCAGTTTAGGGGCAGGGCTCAATTCACCCCTCCACTTT
TRBV7-9,NA,TRBJ1-2,TRBD1,CASSLGRGPNYGYTF,TGTGCCAGCAGCTTAGGCAGGGGGCCTAACTATGGCTACACCTTC
TRBV28,NA,TRBJ2-4,TRBD1,CARPPGTGSLRAKNIQYF,TGTGCCAGACCACCGGGGACAGGGTCCCTCAGGGCCAAAAACATTCAGTACTTC
TRBV4-1,few,TRBJ1-2,NA,CASSSRQANYGYTF,TGCGCCAGCAGCTCCCGACAGGCCAACTATGGCTACACCTTC
TRBV28,many,TRBJ2-3,TRBD1,CASRPGTGDTDTQYF,TGTGCCAGCAGACCCGGGACAGGGGACACAGATACGCAGTATTTT
TRBV28,many,TRBJ2-1,TRBD2,CASSILAGENNEQFF,TGTGCCAGCAGTATACTAGCGGGGGAAAACAATGAGCAGTTCTTC
TRBV9,NA,TRBJ1-5,NA,CASSVWIFINSNQPQHF,TGTGCCAGCAGCGTATGGATCTTCATTAATAGCAATCAGCCCCAGCATTTT
TRBV6-1,NA,TRBJ1-3,TRBD1,CASSKGQGLGNTIYF,TGTGCCAGCAGTAAGGGACAGGGTTTAGGAAACACCATATATTTT
TRBV12-3/TRBV12-4,NA,TRBJ2-2,NA,CASSLARRVGVGELFF,TGTGCCAGCAGTTTAGCCCGCAGGGTGGGAGTCGGGGAGCTGTTTTTT
TRBV7-2,few,TRBJ2-7,TRBD1,CASSHGTGGSYEQYF,TGTGCCAGCAGCCACGGGACAGGGGGATCTTACGAGCAGTACTTC
TRBV30,NA,TRBJ2-7,NA,CAWRRERPSYEQYF,TGTGCCTGGAGGAGGGAACGGCCCTCCTACGAGCAGTACTTC
TRBV7-6,many,TRBJ1-1,NA,CASSLGILGANTEAFF,TGTGCCAGCAGCTTAGGAATACTGGGCGCGAACACTGAAGCTTTCTTT
TRBV2,NA,TRBJ2-4,NA,CANEDTRAKNIQYF,TGTGCCAACGAGGACACACGAGCCAAAAACATTCAGTACTTC
TRBV11-3,few,TRBJ1-3,NA,CASSAAELRNTIYF,TGTGCCAGCAGCGCTGCGGAACTAAGAAACACCATATATTTT
TRBV30,NA,TRBJ2-7,TRBD2,CAWSSPGLASYEQYF,TGTGCCTGGAGTTCTCCGGGACTAGCATCGTACGAGCAGTACTTC
TRBV12-3/TRBV12-4,many,TRBJ1-1,NA,CASTLGVSAFF,TGTGCCAGCACCCTCGGGGTTAGCGCTTTCTTT
TRBV7-9,many,TRBJ1-2,NA,CASSLGYRWAYGYTF,TGTGCCAGCAGCTTAGGCTACAGGTGGGCTTATGGCTACACCTTC
TRBV19,NA,TRBJ2-6,NA,CASRPGLLSSGANVLTF,TGTGCCAGTCGACCAGGACTTCTGAGCTCTGGGGCCAACGTCCTGACTTTC
TRBV5-1,few,TRBJ1-2,TRBD1,CASSLAFRQGVYGYTF,TGCGCCAGCAGCTTGGCCTTTAGACAGGGGGTCTATGGCTACACCTTC
TRBV5-5,few,TRBJ2-5,TRBD1,CASRLQGQETQYF,TGTGCCAGCAGACTACAGGGGCAAGAGACCCAGTACTTC